This T cell receptor beta chain came from a study of shared clonotypes between healthy human individuals. Study-level findings and limits: Sharing across four donors was highest in naive CD4 (roughly 5%) and lowest in memory CD8 (approximately 0.4%).

As to this clone: The antigen is unknown.

Germline V gene lookup returns CDR1 MNHEY and CDR2 SVGAGI. The CDR3 sequence is 14 residues long. J lost 6 bases, V lost 4 bases, and 8 bases had no gene match. The naive CD8 population came from CD45RO-negative cells selected for CCR7, without terminally differentiated effector memory CD45RA+ cells. The study ran the assay at deep level. Produced via immunoSEQ multiplex PCR; TCRdb's table is partial and in-frame only. The sample lists some 1,900,000 clones; just under 95% were seen once. The chain joins TRBV6-5 to TRBJ2-7, with 8 bases identical to TRBD1. Sequenced material: naive CD8+ T cells sorted from blood. This clonotype was obtained from a man between 18 and 35 years old in good health. DNA of the CDR3: TGTGCCAGCAGTTCTACGGACAGGGACGTCGAGCAGTACTTC. It yields the protein CASSSTDRDVEQYF.